This T cell receptor (beta chain) was sequenced in a study of TIL therapy for anti-PD-1-resistant metastatic lung cancer. Documented time point: pre-treatment sample, taken before nivolumab and TIL therapy. Sequencing used immunoSEQ v3. Some clones are missing from TCRdb's copy, which holds only in-frame ones; the method was immunoSEQ multiplex PCR. The sample consists of about 60,000 clones, around 86% of them appearing once. From germline, CDR1 is MNHEY and CDR2 SVGAGI. This CDR3 spans 15 amino acids. V lost 5 bases, J lost 0 bases, and 13 bases lay in between. The TCR originated in a person between 30 and 80 years old with non-small cell lung cancer. The sequencing used blood, collected at baseline. This chain uses TRBV6-5 with TRBJ1-1; no clear D gene. The CDR3 DNA reads as TGTGCCAGCAGTCCCCTACAGAGAGTGAACACTGAAGCTTTCTTT. It codes for CASSPLQRVNTEAFF.